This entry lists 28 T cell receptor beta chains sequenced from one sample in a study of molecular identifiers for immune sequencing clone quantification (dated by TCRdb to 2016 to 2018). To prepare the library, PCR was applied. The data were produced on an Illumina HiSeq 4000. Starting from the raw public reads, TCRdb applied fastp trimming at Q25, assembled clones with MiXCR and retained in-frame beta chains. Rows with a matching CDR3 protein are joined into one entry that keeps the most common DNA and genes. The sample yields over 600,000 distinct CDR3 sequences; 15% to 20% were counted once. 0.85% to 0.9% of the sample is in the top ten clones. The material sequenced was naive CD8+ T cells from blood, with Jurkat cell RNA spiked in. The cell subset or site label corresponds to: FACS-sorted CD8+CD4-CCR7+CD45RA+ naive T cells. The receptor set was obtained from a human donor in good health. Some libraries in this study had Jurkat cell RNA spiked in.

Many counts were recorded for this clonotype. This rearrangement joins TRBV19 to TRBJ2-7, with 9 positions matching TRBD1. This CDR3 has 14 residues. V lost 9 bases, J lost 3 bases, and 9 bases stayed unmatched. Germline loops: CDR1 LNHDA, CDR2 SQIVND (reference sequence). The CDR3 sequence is CASSPGTGNYEQYF. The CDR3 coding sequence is TGTGCCAGCAGCCCTGGGACAGGGAACTACGAGCAGTACTTC. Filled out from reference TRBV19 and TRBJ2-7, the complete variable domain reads DGGITQSPKYLFRKEGQNVTLSCEQNLNHDAMYWYRQDPGQGLRLIYYSQIVNDFQKGDIAEGYSVSREKKESFPLTVTSAQKNPTAFYLCASSPGTGNYEQYFGPGTRLTVT.

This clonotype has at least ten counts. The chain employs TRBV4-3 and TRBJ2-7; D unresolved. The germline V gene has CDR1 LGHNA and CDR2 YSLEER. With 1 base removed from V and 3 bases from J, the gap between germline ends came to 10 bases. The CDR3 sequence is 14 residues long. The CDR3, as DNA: TGCGCCAGCAGCCAAGTTGCAGGCAACTACGAGCAGTACTTC. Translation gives CASSQVAGNYEQYF.

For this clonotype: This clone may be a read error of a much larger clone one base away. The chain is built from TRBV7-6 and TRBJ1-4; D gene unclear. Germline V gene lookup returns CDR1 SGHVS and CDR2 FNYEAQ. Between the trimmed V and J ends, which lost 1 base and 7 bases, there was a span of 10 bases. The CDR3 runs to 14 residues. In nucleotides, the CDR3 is TGTGCCAGCAGCTTAGTGCGGGGAGGTGAAAAACTGTTTTTT. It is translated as CASSLVRGGEKLFF.

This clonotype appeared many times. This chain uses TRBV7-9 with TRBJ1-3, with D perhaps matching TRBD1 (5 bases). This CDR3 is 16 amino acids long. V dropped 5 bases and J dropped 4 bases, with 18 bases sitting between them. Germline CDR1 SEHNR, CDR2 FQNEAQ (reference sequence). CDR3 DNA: TGTGCCAGCAGCACTACACAGGTTGTGAAAGGAAACACCATATATTTT. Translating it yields CASSTTQVVKGNTIYF.

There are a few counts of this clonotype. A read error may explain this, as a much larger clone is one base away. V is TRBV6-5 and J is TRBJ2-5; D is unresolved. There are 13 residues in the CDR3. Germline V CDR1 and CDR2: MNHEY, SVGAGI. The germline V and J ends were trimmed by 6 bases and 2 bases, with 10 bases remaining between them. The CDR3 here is CASSSESQETQYF. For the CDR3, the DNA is TGTGCCAGCAGCTCTGAGAGTCAAGAGACCCAGTACTTC.

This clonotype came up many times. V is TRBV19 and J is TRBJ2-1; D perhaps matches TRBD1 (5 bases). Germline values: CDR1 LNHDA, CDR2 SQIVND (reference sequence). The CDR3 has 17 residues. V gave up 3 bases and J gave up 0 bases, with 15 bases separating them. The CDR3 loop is CASSIEPYRSSYNEQFF. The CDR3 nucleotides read TGTGCCAGTAGTATTGAGCCATACAGGAGCTCCTACAATGAGCAGTTCTTC.

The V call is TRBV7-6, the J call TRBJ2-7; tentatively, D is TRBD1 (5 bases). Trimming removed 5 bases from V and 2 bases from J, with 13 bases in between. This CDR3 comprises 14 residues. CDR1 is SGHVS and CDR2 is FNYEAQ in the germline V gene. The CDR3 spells CASSLHLRAYEQYF. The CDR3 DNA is TGTGCCAGCAGCCTCCACCTCAGGGCCTACGAGCAGTACTTC.

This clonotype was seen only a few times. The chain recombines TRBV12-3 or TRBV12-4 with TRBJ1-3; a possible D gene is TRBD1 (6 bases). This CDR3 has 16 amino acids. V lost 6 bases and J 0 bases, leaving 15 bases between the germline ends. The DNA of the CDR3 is TGTGCCAGCAGCAGCCATCCGACAGGCTCTGGAAACACCATATATTTT. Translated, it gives CASSSHPTGSGNTIYF.

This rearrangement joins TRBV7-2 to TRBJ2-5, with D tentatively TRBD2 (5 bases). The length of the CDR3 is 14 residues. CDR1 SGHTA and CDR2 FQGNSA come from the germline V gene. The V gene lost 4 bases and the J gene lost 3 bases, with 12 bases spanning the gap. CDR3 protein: CASSSDFGEETQYF. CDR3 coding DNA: TGTGCCAGCAGCTCTGACTTCGGGGAAGAGACCCAGTACTTC.

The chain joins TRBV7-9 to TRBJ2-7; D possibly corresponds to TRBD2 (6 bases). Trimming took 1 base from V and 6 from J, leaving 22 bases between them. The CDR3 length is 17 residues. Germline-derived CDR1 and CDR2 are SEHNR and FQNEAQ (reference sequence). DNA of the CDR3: TGTGCCAGCAGCTTAGATTTCGGGCTTTCGGGGGATGGCGAGCAGTACTTC. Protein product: CASSLDFGLSGDGEQYF.

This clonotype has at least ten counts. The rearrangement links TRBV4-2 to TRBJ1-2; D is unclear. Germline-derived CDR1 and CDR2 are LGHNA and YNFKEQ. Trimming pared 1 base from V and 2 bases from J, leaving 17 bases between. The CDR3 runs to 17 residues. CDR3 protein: CASSQVTVTDSNYGYTF. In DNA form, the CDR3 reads TGTGCCAGCAGCCAAGTAACAGTCACAGATTCCAACTATGGCTACACCTTC.

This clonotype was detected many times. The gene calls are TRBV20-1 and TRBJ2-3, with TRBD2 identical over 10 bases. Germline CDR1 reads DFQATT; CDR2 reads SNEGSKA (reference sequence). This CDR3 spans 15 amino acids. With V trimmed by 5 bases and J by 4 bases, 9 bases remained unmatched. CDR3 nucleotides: TGCAGTGCTGAGGTCCTAGCGGGGGTCCCAGATACGCAGTATTTT. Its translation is CSAEVLAGVPDTQYF.

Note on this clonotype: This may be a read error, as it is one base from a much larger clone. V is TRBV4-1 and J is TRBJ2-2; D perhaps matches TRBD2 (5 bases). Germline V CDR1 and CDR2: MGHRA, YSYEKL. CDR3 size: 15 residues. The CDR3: CASSHAPLGTGELSF. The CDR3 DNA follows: TGCGCCAGCAGCCATGCACCCCTGGGCACCGGGGAGCTGTCTTTT.

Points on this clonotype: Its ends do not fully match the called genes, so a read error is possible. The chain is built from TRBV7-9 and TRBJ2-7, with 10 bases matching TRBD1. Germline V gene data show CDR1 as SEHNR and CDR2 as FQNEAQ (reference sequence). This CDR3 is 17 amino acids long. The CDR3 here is CASSPGPGTGVSHEQYF. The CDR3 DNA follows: TGTGCCAGCAGCCCGGGGCCGGGGACAGGGGTCTCCCACGAGCAGTACTTC.

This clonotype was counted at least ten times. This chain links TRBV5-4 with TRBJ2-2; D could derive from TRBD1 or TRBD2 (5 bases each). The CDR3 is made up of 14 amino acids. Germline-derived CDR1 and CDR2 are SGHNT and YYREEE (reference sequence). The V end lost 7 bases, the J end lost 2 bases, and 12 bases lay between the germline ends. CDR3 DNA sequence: TGTGCCAGCTCGGGCAGGGACAACACCGGGGAGCTGTTTTTT. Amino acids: CASSGRDNTGELFF.

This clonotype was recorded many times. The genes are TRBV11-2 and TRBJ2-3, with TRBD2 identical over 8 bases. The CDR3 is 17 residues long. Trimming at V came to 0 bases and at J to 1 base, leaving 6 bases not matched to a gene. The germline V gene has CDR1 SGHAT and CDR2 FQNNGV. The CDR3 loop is CASSLDPTSGGTDTQYF. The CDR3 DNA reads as TGTGCCAGCAGCTTAGACCCCACTAGCGGAGGCACAGATACGCAGTATTTT.

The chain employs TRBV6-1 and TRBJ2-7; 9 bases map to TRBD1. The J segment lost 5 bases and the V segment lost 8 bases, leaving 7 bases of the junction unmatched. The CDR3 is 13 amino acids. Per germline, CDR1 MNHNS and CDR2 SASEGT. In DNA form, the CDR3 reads TGTGCCAGCCTCGGACAGGGGCTCCACGAGCAGTACTTC. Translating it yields CASLGQGLHEQYF.

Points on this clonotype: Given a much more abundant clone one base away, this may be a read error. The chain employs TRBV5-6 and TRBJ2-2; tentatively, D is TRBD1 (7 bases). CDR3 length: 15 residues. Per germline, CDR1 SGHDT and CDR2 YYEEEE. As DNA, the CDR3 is TGTGCCAGCAGCACAACAGGGGTCCCTGCCGGGGGGCTGTTTTTT. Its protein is CASSTTGVPAGGLFF.

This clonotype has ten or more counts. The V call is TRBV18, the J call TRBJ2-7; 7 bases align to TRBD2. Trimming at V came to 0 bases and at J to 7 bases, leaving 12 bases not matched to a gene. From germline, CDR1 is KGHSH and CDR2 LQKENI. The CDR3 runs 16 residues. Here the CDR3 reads CASSPPISGSSTEQYF. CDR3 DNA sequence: TGTGCCAGCTCACCACCGATTAGCGGGTCGAGCACTGAGCAGTACTTC.

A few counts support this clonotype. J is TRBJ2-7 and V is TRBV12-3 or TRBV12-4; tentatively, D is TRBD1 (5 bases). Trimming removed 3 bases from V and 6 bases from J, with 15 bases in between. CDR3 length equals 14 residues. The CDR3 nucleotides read TGTGCCAGCAGTTTTGTCAGGGATGTCACCGAGCAGTACTTC. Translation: CASSFVRDVTEQYF.

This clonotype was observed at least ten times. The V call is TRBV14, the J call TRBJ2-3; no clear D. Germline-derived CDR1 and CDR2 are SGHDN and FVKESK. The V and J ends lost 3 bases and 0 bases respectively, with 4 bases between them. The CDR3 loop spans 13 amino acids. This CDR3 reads CASSHPSTDTQYF. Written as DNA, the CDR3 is TGTGCCAGCAGCCACCCTAGCACAGATACGCAGTATTTT.

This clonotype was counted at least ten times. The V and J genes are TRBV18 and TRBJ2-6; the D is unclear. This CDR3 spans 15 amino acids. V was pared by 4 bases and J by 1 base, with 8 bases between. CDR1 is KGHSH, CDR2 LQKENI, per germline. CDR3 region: CASSLPGSGANVLTF. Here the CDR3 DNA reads TGTGCCAGCTCACTCCCCGGGTCTGGGGCCAACGTCCTGACTTTC.

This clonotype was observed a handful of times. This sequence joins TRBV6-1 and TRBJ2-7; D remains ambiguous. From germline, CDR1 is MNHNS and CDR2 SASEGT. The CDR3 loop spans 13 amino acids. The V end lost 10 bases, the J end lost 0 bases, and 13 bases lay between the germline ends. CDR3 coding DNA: TGTGCCATCATGACTGGCCTCTCCTACGAGCAGTACTTC. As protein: CAIMTGLSYEQYF.

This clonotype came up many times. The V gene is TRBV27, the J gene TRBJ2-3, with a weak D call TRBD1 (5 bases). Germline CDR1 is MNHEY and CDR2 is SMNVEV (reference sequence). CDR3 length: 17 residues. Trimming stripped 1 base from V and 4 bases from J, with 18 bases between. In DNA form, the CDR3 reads TGTGCCAGCAGTTTATTGGGCCCGGCAGGGAACCCAGATACGCAGTATTTT. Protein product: CASSLLGPAGNPDTQYF.

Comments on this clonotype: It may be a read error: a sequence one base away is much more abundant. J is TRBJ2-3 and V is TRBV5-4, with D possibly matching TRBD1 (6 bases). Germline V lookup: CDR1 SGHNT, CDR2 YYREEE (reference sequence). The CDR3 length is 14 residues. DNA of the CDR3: TGTACCAGCAGGGGATGGTCTAGCACAGATACGCAGTATTTT. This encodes CTSRGWSSTDTQYF.

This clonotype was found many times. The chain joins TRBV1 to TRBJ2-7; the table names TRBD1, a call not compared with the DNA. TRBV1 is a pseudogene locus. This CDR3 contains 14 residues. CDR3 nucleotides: TGCACCAGCAACCCTTGGACAAGGGTGAGAGAGCAGTACTTC. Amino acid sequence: CTSNPWTRVREQYF.

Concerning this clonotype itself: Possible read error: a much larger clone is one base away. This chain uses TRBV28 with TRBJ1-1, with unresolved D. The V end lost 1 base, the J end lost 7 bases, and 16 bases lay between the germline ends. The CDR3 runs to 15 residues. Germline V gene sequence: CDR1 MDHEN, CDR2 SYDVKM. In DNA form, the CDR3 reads TGTGCCAGCAGTTTATTACGGGGAACTTACATTGAAGCTTTCTTT. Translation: CASSLLRGTYIEAFF.

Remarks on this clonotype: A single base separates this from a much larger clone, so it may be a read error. CDR3 nucleotide sequence: TGCAGCGTGGGACCGCGGGGTGAGCAGTTCTTC. It encodes CSVGPRGEQFF. The chain joins TRBV29-1 to TRBJ2-1, with TRBD2 as a possible D gene (6 bases). From germline, CDR1 is SQVTM and CDR2 ANQGSEA. This CDR3 has 11 residues. The V end lost 6 bases, the J end lost 9 bases, and 12 bases lay between the germline ends.